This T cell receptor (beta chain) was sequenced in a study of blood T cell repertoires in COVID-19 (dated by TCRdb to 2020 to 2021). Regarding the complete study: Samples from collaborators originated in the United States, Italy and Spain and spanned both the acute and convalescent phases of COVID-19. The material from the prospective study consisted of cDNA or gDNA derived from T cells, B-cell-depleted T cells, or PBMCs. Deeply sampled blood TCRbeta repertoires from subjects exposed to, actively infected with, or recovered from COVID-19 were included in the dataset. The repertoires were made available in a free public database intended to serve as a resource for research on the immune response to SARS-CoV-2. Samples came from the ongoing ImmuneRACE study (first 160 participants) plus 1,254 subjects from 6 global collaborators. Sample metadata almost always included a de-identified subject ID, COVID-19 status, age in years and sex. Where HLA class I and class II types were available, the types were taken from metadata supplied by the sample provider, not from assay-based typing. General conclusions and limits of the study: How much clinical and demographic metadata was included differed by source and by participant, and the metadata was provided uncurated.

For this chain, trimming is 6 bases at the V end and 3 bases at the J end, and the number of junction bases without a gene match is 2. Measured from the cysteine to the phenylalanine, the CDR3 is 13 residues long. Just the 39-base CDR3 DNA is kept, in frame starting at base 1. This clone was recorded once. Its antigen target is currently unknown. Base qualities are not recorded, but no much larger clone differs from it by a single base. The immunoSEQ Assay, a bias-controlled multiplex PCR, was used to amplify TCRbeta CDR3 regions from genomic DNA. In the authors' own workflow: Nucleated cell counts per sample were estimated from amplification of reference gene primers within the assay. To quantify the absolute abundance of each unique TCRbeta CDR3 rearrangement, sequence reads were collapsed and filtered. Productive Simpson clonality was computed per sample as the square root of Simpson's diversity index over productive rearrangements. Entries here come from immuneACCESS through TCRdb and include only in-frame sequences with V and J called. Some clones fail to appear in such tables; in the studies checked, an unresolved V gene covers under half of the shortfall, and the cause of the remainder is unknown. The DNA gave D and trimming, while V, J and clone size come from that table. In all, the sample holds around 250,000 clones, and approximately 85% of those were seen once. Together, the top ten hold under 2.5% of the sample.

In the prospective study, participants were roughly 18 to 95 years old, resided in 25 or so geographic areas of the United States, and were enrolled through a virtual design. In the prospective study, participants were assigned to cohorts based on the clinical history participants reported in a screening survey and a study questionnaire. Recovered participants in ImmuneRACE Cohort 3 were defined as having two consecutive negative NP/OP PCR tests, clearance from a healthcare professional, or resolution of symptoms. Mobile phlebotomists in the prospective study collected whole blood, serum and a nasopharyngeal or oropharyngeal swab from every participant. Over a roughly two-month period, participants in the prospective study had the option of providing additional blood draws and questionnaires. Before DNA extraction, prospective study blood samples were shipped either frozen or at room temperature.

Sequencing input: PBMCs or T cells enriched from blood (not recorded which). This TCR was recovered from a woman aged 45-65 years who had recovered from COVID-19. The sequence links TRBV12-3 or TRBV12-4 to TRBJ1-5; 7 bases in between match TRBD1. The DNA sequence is TGTGCCAGCAGCGGGACAGTCAATCAGCCCCAGCATTTT. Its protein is CASSGTVNQPQHF.